The rows below give T cell receptor beta chains drawn from one sample of a study of T cells in Graves' hyperthyroidism and ophthalmopathy. TCRdb recomputed calls from the multiplex PCR reads with MiXCR, one row per CDR3 protein. The sample shows 37,000 or so distinct CDR3 sequences, roughly 52% of them seen only once. Material for sequencing was blood. The receptors here all came from a man aged 40-55 years with Graves' ophthalmopathy. Both conserved end residues are trimmed from each CDR3.

V | CDR3
TRBV15 | ATSSLPGSGETQY
TRBV3-1 | ASSPLSGRGEQY
TRBV6-6 | ASSPQQGDQPQH
TRBV6-4 | ASSDREGGTTDTQY
TRBV28 | ASRTGDSAGYT
TRBV9 | ASSPDRVSNEQF
TRBV5-1 | ASSLRGLAGEPEEQY
TRBV7-3 | ASSEFGGESPDEQY
TRBV7-9 | ASSQDEAGNSKTQY
TRBV6-6 | ASSPTDEKLF
TRBV9 | ASSTTGVVEQF
TRBV7-9 | ASSPPGRGINEQF
TRBV20-1 | SASDRGIRQPQQF
TRBV27 | ASSLTSSYEQY
TRBV7-9 | ASSLDAGDTQY
TRBV12-3/TRBV12-4 | ASSERGGLTDTQY
TRBV6-1 | ASSPELGRYEQY
TRBV6-1 | ASSNDRFGYEQY
TRBV6-4 | ASSEGGAATDTQF
TRBV19 | ASSIPLGEITEAL
TRBV3-1 | ASSQEGPLGGYT
TRBV30 | AWLKDGNYGYT
TRBV20-1 | SANRVRDRSPLH
TRBV7-9 | ASSASSSQPQH
TRBV9 | ASSVEFGGGSLADTQF
TRBV19 | ASSIRDINYGYT
TRBV15 | ATSREAGGHETQY
TRBV6-1 | ASSKDRVGQPQH
TRBV11-2 | ASSLASYERC
TRBV7-6 | ASSANTIY
TRBV24-1 | ATSDISGKYNEQF
TRBV7-6 | ASSLALGDRSTDTQY
TRBV3-1 | ASSLYDPGQGAGTNVLT
TRBV27 | ASSIIGQGKEKLF